The 27 T cell receptor beta chains below were found in one sample sequenced in a study of T cells in Graves' hyperthyroidism and ophthalmopathy. Regions amplified from RNA transcripts were the TCR beta CDR3 regions. RT-PCR in the first round (using the HTBI primer set) targeted the TCR CDR3. TCRdb analysed the multiplex PCR reads with MiXCR anew, one entry per CDR3 protein. The sample includes around 300,000 distinct CDR3 sequences, 12% to 15% of them seen just once. The source material was blood. These receptors were obtained from a woman aged 40 to 50 with Graves' hyperthyroidism.

The J gene is TRBJ2-1, the V gene TRBV5-6, with 7 bases lining up with TRBD2. Germline V gene sequence: CDR1 SGHDT, CDR2 YYEEEE. The CDR3 extends over 16 amino acids. J lost 7 bases, V lost 3 bases, and 13 bases had no gene match. In DNA form, the CDR3 reads TGTGCCAGCAGCTCCTTGAGGGAGGGCCTTAAGAATGAGCAGTTCTTC. Its translation: CASSSLREGLKNEQFF.

In this sample, this clonotype turned up many times. The J gene is TRBJ2-3, the V gene TRBV7-3, with 12 bases that match TRBD2. The CDR3 is 17 amino acids. The V gene end was trimmed by 5 bases and the J gene end by 0 bases; junction bases not matched to a gene: 6. The V gene's germline CDR1 is SGHTA and CDR2 FQGTGA. The CDR3 nucleotides are TGTGCCAGCAGCCCGTCTAGCGGGAGGGCTAGCACAGATACGCAGTATTTT. This sequence encodes CASSPSSGRASTDTQYF.

In this sample, this clonotype turned up many times. This chain uses TRBV29-1 with TRBJ1-2; unclear D gene. Germline lookup yields CDR1 SQVTM and CDR2 ANQGSEA. Trimming removed 6 bases from V and 2 bases from J, with 16 bases in between. This CDR3 region has 14 residues. CDR3 residues: CSVPTTEYNYGYTF. The CDR3 bases are TGCAGCGTACCGACTACTGAATACAACTATGGCTACACCTTC.

The table lists this clonotype with many counts. V gene TRBV15 combines with J gene TRBJ2-3, with 11 bases fitting TRBD1. Germline CDR1 and CDR2: LNHNV and YYDKDF (reference sequence). V was pared by 5 bases and J by 3 bases, with 7 bases of the junction left unmatched. This CDR3 is 16 amino acids long. CDR3 region: CATSVRTGGLTDTQYF. The CDR3 DNA reads as TGTGCCACCAGCGTAAGGACAGGGGGCTTAACAGATACGCAGTATTTT.

This clonotype has a handful of counts. The chain joins TRBV9 to TRBJ1-4, with a tentative D call TRBD1 (5 bases). This CDR3 contains 15 residues. Germline V CDR1 and CDR2: SGDLS, YYNGEE. The V gene lost 4 bases and the J gene lost 8 bases, with 18 bases spanning the gap. The CDR3 DNA reads TGTGCCAGCAGCCCAGTAGGGACGGTAGACGAAAAACTGTTTTTT. Translated, it gives CASSPVGTVDEKLFF. Drawing the rest from reference TRBV9 and TRBJ1-4, the complete variable domain is DSGVTQTPKHLITATGQRVTLRCSPRSGDLSVYWYQQSLDQGLQFLIQYYNGEERAKGNILERFSAQQFPDLHSELNLSSLELGDSALYFCASSPVGTVDEKLFFGSGTQLSVL.

This clonotype has at least ten counts. The chain couples TRBV24-1 to TRBJ2-7, with TRBD1 as a possible D gene (6 bases). V was cut by 9 bases and J by 2 bases, with 13 bases left in between. Germline V gene data show CDR1 as KGHDR and CDR2 as SFDVKD. CDR3 length: 13 residues. The CDR3 sequence is CATGGDRTYEQYF. The CDR3 DNA reads as TGTGCCACCGGGGGAGACAGGACCTACGAGCAGTACTTC.

Ten or more counts support this clonotype. The chain has TRBV2 and TRBJ2-7; no reliable D call. Trimming cost V 4 bases and J 3 bases, with 16 bases left between them. The CDR3 extends over 15 amino acids. Germline V gene lookup returns CDR1 SNHLY and CDR2 FYNNEI. DNA for the CDR3: TGTGCCAGCAGTGGTTTTGGGCTTCTTTACTACGAGCAGTACTTC. This encodes CASSGFGLLYYEQYF. The variable domain in full, with the rest retrieved from reference TRBV2 and TRBJ2-7, is EPEVTQTPSHQVTQMGQEVILRCVPISNHLYFYWYRQILGQKVEFLVSFYNNEISEKSEIFDDQFSVERPDGSNFTLKIRSTKLEDSAMYFCASSGFGLLYYEQYFGPGTRLTVT.

Remarks on this clonotype: This may be a read error: a much more frequent sequence differs by one nucleotide. This rearrangement joins TRBV2 to TRBJ2-7; 10 bases are a match to TRBD1. The V and J ends lost 5 bases and 6 bases, in that order; junction bases with no gene match: 10. The CDR3 has 15 residues. Germline V lookup: CDR1 SNHLY, CDR2 FYNNEI. Here the CDR3 DNA reads TGTGCCAGCAGTCAGGCCGGGACAGGGGAGGGCGAGCAGTACTTC. It yields the protein CASSQAGTGEGEQYF.

This clonotype showed up just a few times. V and J are TRBV6-1 and TRBJ2-2, with D unclear. Germline assignment: CDR1 MNHNS and CDR2 SASEGT. The CDR3 has 13 residues. Trimming pared 6 bases from V and 3 bases from J, leaving 8 bases between. This CDR3 is CASRWADTGELFF. For the CDR3, the DNA is TGTGCCAGCAGGTGGGCGGACACCGGGGAGCTGTTTTTT.

The sample holds many counts of this clonotype. The gene calls are TRBV12-5 and TRBJ2-3; D is ambiguous. CDR3 size: 15 residues. The germline V and J ends were trimmed by 7 bases and 0 bases, with 14 bases remaining between them. Germline lookup yields CDR1 LGHNT and CDR2 FRNRAP. The CDR3 nucleotides read TGTGCTAGTGCTTCCTTTGGCGGCAGCACAGATACGCAGTATTTT. Translated: CASASFGGSTDTQYF.

In its sample, this clonotype was seen many times. CDR3 amino acids: CASSLKGSYGYTF. Written as DNA, the CDR3 is TGTGCCAGCAGTTTAAAAGGGAGCTATGGCTACACCTTC. The chain has TRBV27 and TRBJ1-2; D remains unclear. V was trimmed by 2 bases and J by 4 bases, leaving 8 bases between them. CDR1 MNHEY and CDR2 SMNVEV come from the germline V gene (reference sequence). The CDR3 is 13 residues long.

This clonotype was counted ten times or more. V gene TRBV7-9 combines with J gene TRBJ1-4, with 8 bases aligning to TRBD1. Germline V gives CDR1 SEHNR, CDR2 FQNEAQ (reference sequence). Unmatched junction bases numbered 5, after V lost 4 bases and J lost 7 bases. This CDR3 region has 14 residues. The DNA of the CDR3 is TGTGCCAGCAGCTCCCGGACAGGGAGTGAAAAACTGTTTTTT. Amino acid sequence: CASSSRTGSEKLFF.

This clonotype turned up a few times. The genes are TRBV27 and TRBJ1-6; D may be TRBD1 (5 bases). This CDR3 region has 15 residues. V was clipped by 5 bases and J by 1 base, with 9 bases between them. Germline V gives CDR1 MNHEY, CDR2 SMNVEV (reference sequence). The CDR3 reads CASSRGASYNSPLHF. The CDR3 nucleotides read TGTGCCAGCAGTCGCGGGGCTTCCTATAATTCACCCCTCCACTTT.

This clonotype was observed many times. The chain employs TRBV20-1 and TRBJ2-7; 9 bases line up with TRBD2. V lost 0 bases and J lost 5; bases outside the gene matches: 14. The CDR3 sequence is 17 residues long. Germline V gene data show CDR1 as DFQATT and CDR2 as SNEGSKA (reference sequence). The CDR3 is CSARDSRPSGRRDEQYF. In nucleotides, the CDR3 is TGCAGTGCTAGAGATAGCCGTCCGAGCGGGAGGCGCGACGAGCAGTACTTC.

This clonotype appeared many times. The rearrangement links TRBV12-5 to TRBJ2-1, with D unclear. V shed 0 bases and J shed 2 bases, with 14 bases lying between them. The CDR3 totals 17 residues. Germline-derived CDR1 and CDR2 are LGHNT and FRNRAP. The DNA of the CDR3 is TGTGCTAGTGGTTTGGTACTGTTGGGGAACACCTACAATGAGCAGTTCTTC. Amino acids: CASGLVLLGNTYNEQFF. Full variable domain (outside the CDR3, taken from reference TRBV12-5 and TRBJ2-1): DARVTQTPRHKVTEMGQEVTMRCQPILGHNTVFWYRQTMMQGLELLAYFRNRAPLDDSGMPKDRFSAEMPDATLATLKIQPSEPRDSAVYFCASGLVLLGNTYNEQFFGPGTRLTVL.

This clonotype was counted at least ten times. This rearrangement joins TRBV28 to TRBJ2-7; D may correspond to TRBD1 or TRBD2 (5 bases each). CDR1 is MDHEN and CDR2 is SYDVKM in the germline V gene. With 6 bases removed from V and 0 bases from J, the gap between germline ends came to 9 bases. The CDR3 sequence is 13 residues long. The CDR3 sequence is CASRGRFSYEQYF. In nucleotides, the CDR3 is TGTGCCAGCAGGGGACGTTTCTCCTACGAGCAGTACTTC.

This chain links TRBV5-6 with TRBJ2-5; TRBD1 matches 9 bases. This CDR3 is built from 15 residues. V dropped 4 bases and J dropped 7; count of bases not matched to a gene: 11. Germline-derived CDR1 and CDR2 are SGHDT and YYEEEE. The CDR3 sequence: CASSTGQGTGGTQYF. DNA for the CDR3: TGTGCCAGCAGCACGGGACAGGGCACCGGGGGGACCCAGTACTTC.

This clonotype was picked up many times. The gene calls are TRBV28 and TRBJ2-7; D remains ambiguous. Germline assignment: CDR1 MDHEN and CDR2 SYDVKM. V gave up 3 bases and J gave up 1 base, with 10 bases separating them. The CDR3 covers 14 residues. The CDR3 bases are TGTGCCAGCAGTTTGGCCGTGCGTTCCTACGAGCAGTACTTC. Encoded protein: CASSLAVRSYEQYF. Combining the CDR3 with reference TRBV28 and TRBJ2-7 gives the whole variable domain DVKVTQSSRYLVKRTGEKVFLECVQDMDHENMFWYRQDPGLGLRLIYFSYDVKMKEKGDIPEGYSVSREKKERFSLILESASTNQTSMYLCASSLAVRSYEQYFGPGTRLTVT.

At least ten counts were recorded for this clonotype. This sequence joins TRBV19 and TRBJ2-3, with 9 nucleotides matching TRBD2. CDR1 LNHDA and CDR2 SQIVND come from the germline V gene (reference sequence). This CDR3 spans 15 amino acids. V shed 7 bases and J 2 bases; nucleotides not matched to a gene: 7. This CDR3 reads CASNLAGFFTDTQYF. Here the CDR3 DNA reads TGTGCCAGTAACCTAGCGGGATTCTTCACAGATACGCAGTATTTT.

This clonotype was counted at least ten times. The chain joins TRBV20-1 to TRBJ2-3; TRBD2 aligns across 11 bases. J lost 2 bases, V lost 3 bases, and 13 bases had no gene match. The CDR3 covers 18 residues. Germline V gene data show CDR1 as DFQATT and CDR2 as SNEGSKA (reference sequence). For the CDR3, the DNA is TGCAGTGCTAGCCCCAATTCCCTAGCGGGAGGCCTCACAGATACGCAGTATTTT. Protein sequence: CSASPNSLAGGLTDTQYF.

For this clonotype: A much larger clone lies a single base off, so this may be a read error. This chain connects TRBV12-3 or TRBV12-4 to TRBJ2-7, with 9 bases identical to TRBD1. After removal of 0 bases from V and 5 bases from J, the junction contained 5 bases not matched to a gene. The CDR3 loop spans 15 amino acids. CDR3 sequence reads: CASSLAGQGSHEQYF. The DNA of the CDR3 is TGTGCCAGCAGTTTAGCAGGACAGGGGTCCCACGAGCAGTACTTC.

Many counts were recorded for this clonotype. The genes are TRBV24-1 and TRBJ1-2, with a possible D match to TRBD1 (6 bases). The V end was cut by 4 bases, the J end by 4 bases, with 12 bases between. From germline, CDR1 is KGHDR and CDR2 SFDVKD. The CDR3 has 14 residues. CDR3 in DNA: TGTGCCACCAGTGACCCTGGGACAACCTATGGCTACACCTTC. Protein product: CATSDPGTTYGYTF.

V usage is TRBV19 and J usage is TRBJ2-3; 8 bases line up with TRBD2. Trimming removed 6 bases from V and 3 bases from J; junction bases left unmatched: 11. The CDR3 runs 16 residues. Germline V gene lookup returns CDR1 LNHDA and CDR2 SQIVND (reference sequence). The CDR3 DNA follows: TGTGCCAGTAGCAGTAGCGGGAAAACGGGGACAGATACGCAGTATTTT. This translates into CASSSSGKTGTDTQYF. The full variable domain, its missing parts supplied by reference TRBV19 and TRBJ2-3, is DGGITQSPKYLFRKEGQNVTLSCEQNLNHDAMYWYRQDPGQGLRLIYYSQIVNDFQKGDIAEGYSVSREKKESFPLTVTSAQKNPTAFYLCASSSSGKTGTDTQYFGPGTRLTVL.

The gene calls are TRBV6-1 and TRBJ2-7; 9 nucleotides match TRBD1. V trimming: 8 bases; J trimming: 2 bases; junction bases outside the gene matches: 4. The CDR3 is made up of 13 amino acids. Germline loops: CDR1 MNHNS, CDR2 SASEGT. The CDR3 loop is CASGRTGAYEQYF. CDR3 coding DNA: TGTGCCAGCGGGCGGACAGGGGCCTACGAGCAGTACTTC.

Worth noting for this clonotype: A much larger clone lies one base from this, so it may be a read error. The gene calls are TRBV20-1 and TRBJ2-1; D is uncertain. Germline V CDR1 and CDR2: DFQATT, SNEGSKA (reference sequence). The CDR3 runs to 14 residues. V was cut by 0 bases and J by 8 bases, with 14 bases left in between. The CDR3, as DNA: TGCAGTGCTAGAGACCGGCGTAGGCCGGATGAGCAGTTCTTC. Protein sequence: CSARDRRRPDEQFF.

This clonotype has ten or more counts. The V gene is TRBV7-9, the J gene TRBJ1-2; D call uncertain. The germline V gene encodes CDR1 SEHNR and CDR2 FQNEAQ (reference sequence). V was pared by 1 base and J by 4 bases, with 19 bases between. The CDR3 sequence is 17 residues long. The chain's CDR3 is CASSLVSSRRISYGYTF. For the CDR3, the DNA is TGTGCCAGCAGCTTAGTCTCAAGCCGCCGAATTTCCTATGGCTACACCTTC.

This clonotype was recorded only once. A junction boundary mismatches the germline segment, possibly from a read error. The chain combines TRBV3-1 with TRBJ2-1, with a tentative D call TRBD1 (6 bases). From germline, CDR1 is LGHDT and CDR2 YNNKEL (reference sequence). The CDR3 is 14 residues long. CDR3 DNA: TGCGCCAGCAGGACCGGGACACCTTACAATGAGCAGTTCTTC. Protein product: CASRTGTPYNEQFF.